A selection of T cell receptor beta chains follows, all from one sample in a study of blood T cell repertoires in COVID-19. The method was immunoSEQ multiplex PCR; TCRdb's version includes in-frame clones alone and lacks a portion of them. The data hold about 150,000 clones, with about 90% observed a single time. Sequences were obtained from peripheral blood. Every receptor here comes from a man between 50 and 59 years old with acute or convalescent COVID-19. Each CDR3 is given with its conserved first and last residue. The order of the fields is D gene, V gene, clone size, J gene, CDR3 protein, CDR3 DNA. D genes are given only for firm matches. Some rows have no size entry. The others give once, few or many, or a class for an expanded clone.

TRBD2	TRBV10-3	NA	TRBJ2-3	CAISLLAGGPTDTQYF	TGTGCCATCAGTTTACTAGCGGGAGGGCCCACAGATACGCAGTATTTT
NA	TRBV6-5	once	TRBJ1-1	CASSANTEAFF	TGTGCCAGCAGCGCTAATACTGAAGCTTTCTTT
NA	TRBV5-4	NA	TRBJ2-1	CASSSRAADNEQFF	TGTGCCAGCAGCTCGAGGGCAGCTGACAATGAGCAGTTCTTC
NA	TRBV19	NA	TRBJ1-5	CASSIQGTYQPQHF	TGTGCCAGTAGTATCCAGGGTACGTATCAGCCCCAGCATTTT
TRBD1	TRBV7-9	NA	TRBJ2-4	CASSQPQGVAKNIQYF	TGTGCCAGCAGCCAACCTCAGGGGGTAGCCAAAAACATTCAGTACTTC
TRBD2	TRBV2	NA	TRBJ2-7	CASSLWTSGSGYEQYF	TGTGCCAGCAGTCTCTGGACTAGCGGGAGTGGCTACGAGCAGTACTTC
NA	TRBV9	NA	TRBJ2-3	CASSSRVAADTQYF	TGTGCCAGCAGCTCCCGGGTAGCGGCAGATACGCAGTATTTT
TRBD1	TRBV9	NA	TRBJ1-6	CASSRRTGNNSPLHF	TGTGCCAGCAGCCGACGGACAGGAAATAATTCACCCCTCCACTTT
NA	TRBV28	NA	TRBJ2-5	CASSQPGGRAAETQYF	TGTGCCAGCAGCCAACCCGGGGGAAGGGCGGCAGAGACCCAGTACTTC
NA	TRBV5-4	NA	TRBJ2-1	CASSFGRRGYNEQFF	TGTGCCAGCAGCTTCGGGCGTCGGGGGTACAATGAGCAGTTCTTC
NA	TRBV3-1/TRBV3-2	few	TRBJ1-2	CASSQVGGGYGYTF	TGTGCCAGCAGCCAAGTTGGAGGAGGCTATGGCTACACCTTC
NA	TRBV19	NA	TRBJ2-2	CASSITGVSTGELFF	TGTGCCAGTAGTATTACCGGGGTTTCCACCGGGGAGCTGTTTTTT
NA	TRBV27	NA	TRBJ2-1	CASTPLQGHYNEQFF	TGTGCCAGCACTCCTTTGCAGGGGCACTACAATGAGCAGTTCTTC
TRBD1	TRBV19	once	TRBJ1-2	CASSAQGVGYGYTF	TGTGCCAGTAGCGCACAGGGGGTGGGCTATGGCTACACCTTC
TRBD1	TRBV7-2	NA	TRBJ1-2	CASSGGQDHGYGYTF	TGTGCCAGCAGCGGCGGACAGGATCACGGCTATGGCTACACCTTC
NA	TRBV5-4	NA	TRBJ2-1	CASSLDQGTWNEQFF	TGTGCCAGCAGCTTGGACCAGGGGACATGGAATGAGCAGTTCTTC
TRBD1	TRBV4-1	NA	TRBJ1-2	CASSQADREVNYGYTF	TGCGCCAGCAGCCAAGCGGACAGGGAGGTTAACTATGGCTACACCTTC
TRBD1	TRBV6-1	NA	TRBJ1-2	CASSDQGEDYGYTF	TGTGCCAGCAGTGATCAGGGGGAAGACTATGGCTACACCTTC
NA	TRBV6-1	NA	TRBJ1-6	CASSEQYNSPLHF	TGTGCCAGCAGTGAACAGTATAATTCACCCCTCCACTTT
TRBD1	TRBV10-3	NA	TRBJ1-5	CAISRQGPRFSNQPQHF	TGTGCCATCAGTAGACAGGGGCCCCGGTTTAGCAATCAGCCCCAGCATTTT
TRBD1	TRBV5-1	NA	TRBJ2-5	CASSVTRTGEQETQYF	TGCGCCAGCAGCGTAACACGGACAGGGGAACAAGAGACCCAGTACTTC
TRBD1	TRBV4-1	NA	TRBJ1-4	CASSQGQGAEKLFF	TGCGCCAGCAGCCAAGGCCAGGGGGCGGAAAAACTGTTTTTT